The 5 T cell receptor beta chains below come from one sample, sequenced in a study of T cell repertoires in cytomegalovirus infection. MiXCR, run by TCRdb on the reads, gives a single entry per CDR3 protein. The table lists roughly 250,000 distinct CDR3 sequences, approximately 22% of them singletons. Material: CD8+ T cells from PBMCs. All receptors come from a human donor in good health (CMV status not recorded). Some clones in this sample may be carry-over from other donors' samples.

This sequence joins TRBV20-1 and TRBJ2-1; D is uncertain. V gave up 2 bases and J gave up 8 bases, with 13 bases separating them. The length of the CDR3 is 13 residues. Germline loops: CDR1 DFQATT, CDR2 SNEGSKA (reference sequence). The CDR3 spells CSARPTQGHEQFF. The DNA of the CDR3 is TGCAGTGCTAGACCGACACAAGGACATGAGCAGTTCTTC.

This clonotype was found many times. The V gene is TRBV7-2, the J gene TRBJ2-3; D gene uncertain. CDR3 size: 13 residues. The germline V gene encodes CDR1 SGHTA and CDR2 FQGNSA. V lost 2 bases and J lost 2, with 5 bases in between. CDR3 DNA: TGTGCCAGCAGCTTACTGACCACAGATACGCAGTATTTT. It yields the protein CASSLLTTDTQYF. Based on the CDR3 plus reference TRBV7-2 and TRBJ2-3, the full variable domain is GAGVSQSPSNKVTEKGKDVELRCDPISGHTALYWYRQSLGQGLEFLIYFQGNSAPDKSGLPSDRFSAERTGGSVSTLTIQRTQQEDSAVYLCASSLLTTDTQYFGPGTRLTVL.

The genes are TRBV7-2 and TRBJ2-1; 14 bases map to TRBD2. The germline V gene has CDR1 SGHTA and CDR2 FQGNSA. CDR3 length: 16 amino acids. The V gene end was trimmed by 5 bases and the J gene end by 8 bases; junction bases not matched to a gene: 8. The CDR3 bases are TGTGCCAGCAGCATTTCGACTAGCGGGGGGGCCGATGAGCAGTTCTTC. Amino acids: CASSISTSGGADEQFF.

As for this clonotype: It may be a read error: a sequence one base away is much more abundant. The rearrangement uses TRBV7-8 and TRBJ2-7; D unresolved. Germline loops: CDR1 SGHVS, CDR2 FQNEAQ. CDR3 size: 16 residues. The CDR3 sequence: CVSSLDNPSLTYEQYF. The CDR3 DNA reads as TGTGTCAGCAGCTTAGATAATCCGTCCCTCACCTACGAGCAGTACTTC. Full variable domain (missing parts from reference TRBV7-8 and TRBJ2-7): GAGVSQSPRYKVAKRGQDVALRCDPISGHVSLFWYQQALGQGPEFLTYFQNEAQLDKSGLPSDRFFAERPEGSVSTLKIQRTQQEDSAVYLCVSSLDNPSLTYEQYFGPGTRLTVT.

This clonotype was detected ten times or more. CDR3 in amino acids: CASSLAWGLNAYEQYF. The CDR3 DNA follows: TGTGCCAGCAGCTTAGCATGGGGCCTAAATGCCTACGAGCAGTACTTC. V is TRBV7-2 and J is TRBJ2-7, with D possibly TRBD1 on 5 matching bases. The CDR3 is 16 amino acids. Per germline, CDR1 SGHTA and CDR2 FQGNSA. Trimming took off 0 bases at V and 2 bases at J, with 14 bases between the two ends.